This T cell receptor beta chain stems from a study of T cells after yellow fever vaccination. Germline trimming cut 4 bases from V and 3 bases from J; bases unmatched to any gene: 9. The CDR3 loop spans 16 amino acids. Germline CDR1 reads LGHNA; CDR2 reads YNFKEQ. This clonotype has more than one count but fewer than ten. UMIs and a universal primer site were added when TCR cDNA was made by 5'RACE template switching. TCRdb called the 5' RACE reads again in MiXCR, with one record for every CDR3 protein. This sample has fewer than 450,000 distinct CDR3 sequences, with 9.5% to 13% found just once. The receptor comes from a man between 18 and 35 years old who received the YFV17D yellow fever vaccine. V usage is TRBV4-2 and J usage is TRBJ1-2; 9 nucleotides line up with TRBD1. The specimen was PBMCs, collected on the day of the first yellow fever vaccination. CDR3 sequence reads: CASSPGQGWLDYGYTF. CDR3 nucleotide sequence: TGTGCCAGCAGCCCCGGACAGGGGTGGTTGGACTATGGCTACACCTTC.